The clone carrying this T cell receptor beta chain was counted between two and nine times. The sample is drawn from a study of T-cell reconstitution after alpha-beta-depleted transplantation in children. The CDR3 consists of 11 residues. CDR1 is SGHRS and CDR2 is YFSETQ in the germline V gene. V lost 0 bases and J 7 bases, leaving 4 bases between the germline ends. Preparation of the TCRbeta library was carried out with unique molecular identifiers. TCRdb reanalysed the PCR reads using MiXCR and keeps one entry per CDR3 protein. The repertoire holds about 600,000 distinct CDR3 sequences, 23% seen once, with approximately 14% in the top ten.

Sample: PBMCs, mostly from graft donor cells, taken 360 days after TCRalphabeta/CD19-depleted stem cell transplant. This TCR came from a boy younger than two who had a stem cell transplant for acute myeloid leukemia, so the T cells may come from the graft donor. This rearrangement joins TRBV5-1 to TRBJ1-1, with D hard to call. DNA for the CDR3: TGCGCCAGCAGCTTGGTTGGTGAAGCTTTCTTT. It translates to CASSLVGEAFF. Full variable domain (outside the CDR3, taken from reference TRBV5-1 and TRBJ1-1): KAGVTQTPRYLIKTRGQQVTLSCSPISGHRSVSWYQQTPGQGLQFLFEYFSETQRNKGNFPGRFSGRQFSNSRSEMNVSTLELGDSALYLCASSLVGEAFFGQGTRLTVV.